These 7 T cell receptor beta chains share one sample of origin, sequenced in a study of T-cell reconstitution after alpha-beta-depleted transplantation in children. Preparation of the TCRbeta library involved a method that used unique molecular identifiers. TCRdb used MiXCR to reprocess the PCR reads, holding one entry per CDR3 protein. The sample records hundreds of thousands of distinct CDR3 sequences, roughly 10% being singletons. Sequencing was performed on PBMCs, taken before TCRalphabeta/CD19-depleted stem cell transplant. The receptor set was obtained from a child less than two years old with acute myeloid leukemia, due to receive a stem cell transplant.

Ten or more counts support this clonotype. V and J are TRBV7-8 and TRBJ2-1; no clear D gene. Germline values: CDR1 SGHVS, CDR2 FQNEAQ. Trimming shortened V by 3 bases and J by 4 bases, and 7 bases separated the two germline ends. The CDR3 is 13 amino acids. In DNA form, the CDR3 reads TGTGCCAGCAGCTTTGACGAATACAATGAGCAGTTCTTC. It encodes CASSFDEYNEQFF.

This chain links TRBV2 with TRBJ2-5; 8 bases match TRBD2. The germline V gene has CDR1 SNHLY and CDR2 FYNNEI. The CDR3 has 19 residues. Trimming took 6 bases from V and 2 from J; bases not matched to a gene: 20. The CDR3 bases are TGTGCCAGCAGCTCTCTAGAGCGGGAGTTCCTCTCTTATCAAGAGACCCAGTACTTC. This gives the protein CASSSLEREFLSYQETQYF.

This clonotype has a count of ten or more. This chain connects TRBV20-1 to TRBJ1-6; no definite D call. Trimming took off 3 bases at V and 8 bases at J, with 14 bases between the two ends. The CDR3 has 14 residues. Germline CDR1 reads DFQATT; CDR2 reads SNEGSKA (reference sequence). The CDR3 protein is CSARRVAWDSPLHF. In DNA, the CDR3 is TGCAGTGCTAGGCGGGTTGCCTGGGATTCACCCCTCCACTTT.

This clonotype was picked up many times. This chain connects TRBV5-6 to TRBJ2-1; 8 nucleotides align to TRBD2. Germline CDR1 and CDR2: SGHDT and YYEEEE. This CDR3 region has 13 residues. V lost 5 bases and J lost 7; bases outside the gene matches: 5. The CDR3 region has the DNA TGTGCCAGCAGACTCGGGGGGGTGAATGAGCAGTTCTTC. Translating gives CASRLGGVNEQFF.

This clonotype was seen many times. The chain carries TRBV28 and TRBJ2-7, with 14 bases that match TRBD2. The J segment lost 8 bases and the V segment lost 4 bases, leaving 4 bases of the junction unmatched. Looked up from germline, CDR1 is MDHEN and CDR2 is SYDVKM. The CDR3 spans 14 residues. The CDR3 sequence is CASSSGLAGAKQYF. The CDR3 bases are TGTGCCAGCAGTTCGGGACTAGCGGGGGCTAAGCAGTACTTC. The full variable domain, in which reference TRBV28 and TRBJ2-7 provide the parts outside the CDR3, is DVKVTQSSRYLVKRTGEKVFLECVQDMDHENMFWYRQDPGLGLRLIYFSYDVKMKEKGDIPEGYSVSREKKERFSLILESASTNQTSMYLCASSSGLAGAKQYFGPGTRLTVT.

This clonotype came up many times. This chain links TRBV29-1 with TRBJ2-5; D tentatively fits TRBD1 or TRBD2 (5 bases each). CDR3 length equals 11 residues. The germline CDR1 and CDR2 sequences are SQVTM and ANQGSEA. With 7 bases removed from V and 5 bases from J, the gap between germline ends came to 11 bases. The CDR3 sequence is CSASEGETQYF. The CDR3 DNA reads TGCAGCGCGTCTGAGGGGGAGACCCAGTACTTC.

This clonotype was picked up many times. The chain joins TRBV5-5 to TRBJ2-1; 9 bases align to TRBD1. The CDR3 spans 14 residues. In germline, CDR1 is SGHKS, CDR2 YYEKEE (reference sequence). Losses at the gene ends were 4 bases for V and 5 bases for J; bases not matched to a gene: 4. CDR3 nucleotides: TGTGCCAGCAGCCCTGACAGGGGGGACAATGAGCAGTTCTTC. It is translated as CASSPDRGDNEQFF.